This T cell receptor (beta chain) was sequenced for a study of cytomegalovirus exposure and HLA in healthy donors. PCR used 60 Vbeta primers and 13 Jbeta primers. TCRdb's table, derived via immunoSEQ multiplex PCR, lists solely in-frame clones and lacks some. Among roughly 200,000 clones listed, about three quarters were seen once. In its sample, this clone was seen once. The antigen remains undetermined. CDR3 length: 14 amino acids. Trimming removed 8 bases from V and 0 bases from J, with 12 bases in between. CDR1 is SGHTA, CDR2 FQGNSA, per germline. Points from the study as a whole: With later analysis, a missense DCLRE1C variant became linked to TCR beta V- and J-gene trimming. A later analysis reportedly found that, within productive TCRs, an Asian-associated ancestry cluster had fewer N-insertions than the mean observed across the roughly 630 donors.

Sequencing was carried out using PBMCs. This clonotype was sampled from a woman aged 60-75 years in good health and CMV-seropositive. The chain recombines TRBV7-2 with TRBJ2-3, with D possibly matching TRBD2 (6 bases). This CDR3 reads CASATSRSTDTQYF. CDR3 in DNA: TGTGCCAGCGCTACTAGCCGCAGCACAGATACGCAGTATTTT.